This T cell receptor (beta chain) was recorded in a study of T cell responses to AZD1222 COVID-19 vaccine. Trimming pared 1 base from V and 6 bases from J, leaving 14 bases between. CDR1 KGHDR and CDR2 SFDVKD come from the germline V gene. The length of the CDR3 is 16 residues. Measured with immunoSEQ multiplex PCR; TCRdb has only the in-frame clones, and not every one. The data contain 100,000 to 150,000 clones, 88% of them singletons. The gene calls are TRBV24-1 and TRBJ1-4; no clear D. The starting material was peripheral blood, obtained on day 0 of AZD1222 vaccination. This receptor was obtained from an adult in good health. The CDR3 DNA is TGTGCCACCAGTGATTTTCGGACGTCGACTTATGAAAAACTGTTTTTT. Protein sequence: CATSDFRTSTYEKLFF.